This T cell receptor beta chain was sequenced for a study of T cell repertoires in cytomegalovirus infection. This clonotype was seen only a few times. What it binds is not known. Germline V CDR1 and CDR2: MNHEY, SMNVEV (reference sequence). The V and J ends lost 5 bases and 0 bases respectively, with 11 bases between them. The CDR3 covers 15 residues. From the reads, TCRdb called clonotypes with MiXCR, one entry per CDR3 protein. The sample lists hundreds of thousands of distinct CDR3 sequences, 30% to 40% seen once, with about 14% in the top ten. The rearrangement uses TRBV27 and TRBJ2-1; D gene ambiguous. The clonotype was recovered from a human donor in good health (CMV status not recorded). Some clones in this sample may be carry-over from other donors' samples. The sample here was cultured CD8+ T cells from PBMCs, taken from culture after CMV antigen stimulation. DNA for the CDR3: TGTGCCAGCAGTCTAATAAAGAGCTCCTACAATGAGCAGTTCTTC. Encoded protein: CASSLIKSSYNEQFF.